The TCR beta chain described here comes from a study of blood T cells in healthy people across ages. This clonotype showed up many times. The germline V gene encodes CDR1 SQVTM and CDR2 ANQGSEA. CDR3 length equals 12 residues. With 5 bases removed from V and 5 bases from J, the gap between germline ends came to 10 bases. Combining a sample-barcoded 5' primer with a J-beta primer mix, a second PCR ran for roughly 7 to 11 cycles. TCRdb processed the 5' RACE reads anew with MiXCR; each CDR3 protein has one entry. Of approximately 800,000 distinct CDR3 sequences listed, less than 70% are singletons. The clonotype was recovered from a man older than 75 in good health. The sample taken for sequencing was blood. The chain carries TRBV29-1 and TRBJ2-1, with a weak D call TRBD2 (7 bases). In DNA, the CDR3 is TGCAGCGTTCGAGGGGGGGACAATGAGCAGTTCTTC. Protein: CSVRGGDNEQFF.